Sequencing of this TCR beta chain was carried out in a study of shared clonotypes between healthy human individuals. The CDR3 is 14 residues long. Germline V gene lookup returns CDR1 SGHTS and CDR2 YDEGEE. After removal of 0 bases from V and 6 bases from J, the junction contained 6 bases not matched to a gene. The protocol was immunoSEQ multiplex PCR, while the TCRdb copy is restricted to in-frame clones and leaves out a portion. The data show under 1,100,000 clones, about 74% seen once. The rearrangement uses TRBV5-8 and TRBJ2-7, with 7 bases fitting TRBD1. The sequence came from a man younger than 30 in good health. Sequences were obtained from memory CD4+ T cells sorted from blood. The sample's subset: CD45RA-negative fraction. This chain's CDR3 is CASSLGLTGSEQYF. The CDR3 DNA follows: TGTGCCAGCAGCTTGGGCCTGACAGGGAGCGAGCAGTACTTC.